This T cell receptor (beta chain) was profiled in a study of cytomegalovirus exposure and HLA in healthy donors. Study-wide points: As was reported, the HLA-A and HLA-B alleles of most subjects were accurately predicted from TCR beta sequences. As a later analysis revealed, the rate of TCR association differed by HLA locus, with DRB1 most and HLA-C fewest. The study recorded about 150 TCR beta chains that were cytomegalovirus-associated.

All the people who gave samples were healthy bone marrow donors. The germline gives CDR1 WSHSY, CDR2 SAAADI. The CDR3 extends over 18 amino acids. Trimming removed 4 bases at V and 0 bases at J, with 22 bases between. PCR employed 60 Vbeta and 13 Jbeta primers. Assay: immunoSEQ multiplex PCR; the TCRdb copy retains only in-frame clones and omits some. The top ten hold 2% to 3% of the sample, which has some 200,000 clones, 55% to 75% seen once. As regards this clone: What it binds is unknown.

This clonotype was sampled from a man aged 35 to 55 in good health and CMV-seropositive. Specimen: PBMCs. V usage is TRBV10-2 and J usage is TRBJ2-7; D not certain. The CDR3 is CASSGYLSGASFSYEQYF. The CDR3 region has the DNA TGCGCCAGCAGTGGTTACCTTTCCGGAGCCTCGTTCTCCTACGAGCAGTACTTC.